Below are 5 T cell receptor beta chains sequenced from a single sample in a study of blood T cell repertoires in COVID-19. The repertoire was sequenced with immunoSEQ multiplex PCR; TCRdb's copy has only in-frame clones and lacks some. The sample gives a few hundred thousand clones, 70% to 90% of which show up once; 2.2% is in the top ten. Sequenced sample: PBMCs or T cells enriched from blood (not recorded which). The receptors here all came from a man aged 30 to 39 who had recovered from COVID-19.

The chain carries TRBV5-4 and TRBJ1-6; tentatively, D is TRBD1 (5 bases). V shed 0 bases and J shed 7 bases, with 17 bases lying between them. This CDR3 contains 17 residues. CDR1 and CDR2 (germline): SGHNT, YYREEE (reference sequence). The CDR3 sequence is CASSLDGGMLRNSPLHF. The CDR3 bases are TGTGCCAGCAGCTTGGATGGGGGGATGTTGAGGAATTCACCCCTCCACTTT.

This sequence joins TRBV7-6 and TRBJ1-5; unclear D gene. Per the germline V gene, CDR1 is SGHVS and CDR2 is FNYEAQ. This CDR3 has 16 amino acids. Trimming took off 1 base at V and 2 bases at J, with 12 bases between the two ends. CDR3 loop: CASSLGSGLGNQPQHF. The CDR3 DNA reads TGTGCCAGCAGCTTAGGTTCAGGTTTGGGCAATCAGCCCCAGCATTTT.

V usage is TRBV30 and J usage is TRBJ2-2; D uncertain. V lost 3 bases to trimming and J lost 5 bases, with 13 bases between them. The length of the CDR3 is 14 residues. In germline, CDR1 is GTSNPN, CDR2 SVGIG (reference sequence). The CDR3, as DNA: TGTGCCTGGAGGAGGTCAGAACTAACCGGGGAGCTGTTTTTT. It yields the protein CAWRRSELTGELFF.

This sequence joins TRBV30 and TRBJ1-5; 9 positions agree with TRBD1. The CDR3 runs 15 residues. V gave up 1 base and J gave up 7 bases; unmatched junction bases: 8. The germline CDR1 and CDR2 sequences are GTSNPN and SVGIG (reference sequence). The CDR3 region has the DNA TGTGCCTGGAGTGCAACGGGACAGGGTGTCCAGCCCCAGCATTTT. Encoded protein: CAWSATGQGVQPQHF.

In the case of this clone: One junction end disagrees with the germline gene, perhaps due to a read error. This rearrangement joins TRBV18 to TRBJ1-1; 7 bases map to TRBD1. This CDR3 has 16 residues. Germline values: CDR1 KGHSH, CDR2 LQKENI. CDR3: CASSPLTGNLNTEAFF. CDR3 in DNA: TGTGCCAGCTCTCCACTGACAGGGAACTTGAACACTGAAGCTTTCTTT.